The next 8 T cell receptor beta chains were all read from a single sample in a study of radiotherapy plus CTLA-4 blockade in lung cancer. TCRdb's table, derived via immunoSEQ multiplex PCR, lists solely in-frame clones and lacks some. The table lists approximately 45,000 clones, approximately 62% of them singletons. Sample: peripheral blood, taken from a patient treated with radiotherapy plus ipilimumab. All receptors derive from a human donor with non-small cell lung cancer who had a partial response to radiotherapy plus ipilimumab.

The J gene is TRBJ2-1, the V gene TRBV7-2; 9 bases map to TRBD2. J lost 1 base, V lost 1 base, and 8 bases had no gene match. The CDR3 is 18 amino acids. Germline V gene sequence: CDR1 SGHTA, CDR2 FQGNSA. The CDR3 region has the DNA TGTGCCAGCAGCTTAGGCGGGAGGGCCTCCCTTTCCTACAATGAGCAGTTCTTC. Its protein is CASSLGGRASLSYNEQFF.

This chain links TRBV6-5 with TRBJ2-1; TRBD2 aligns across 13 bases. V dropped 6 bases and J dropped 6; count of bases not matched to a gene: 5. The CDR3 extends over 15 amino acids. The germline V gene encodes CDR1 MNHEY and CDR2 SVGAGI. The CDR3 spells CASRRLAGGPNEQFF. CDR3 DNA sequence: TGTGCCAGCAGGCGACTAGCGGGAGGTCCCAATGAGCAGTTCTTC.

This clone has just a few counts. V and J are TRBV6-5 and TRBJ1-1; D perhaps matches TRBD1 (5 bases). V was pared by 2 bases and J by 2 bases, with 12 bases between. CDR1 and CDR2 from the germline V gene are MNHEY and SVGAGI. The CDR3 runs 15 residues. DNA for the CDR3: TGTGCCAGCAGTTACCTCATGACAGAAAACACTGAAGCTTTCTTT. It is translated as CASSYLMTENTEAFF.

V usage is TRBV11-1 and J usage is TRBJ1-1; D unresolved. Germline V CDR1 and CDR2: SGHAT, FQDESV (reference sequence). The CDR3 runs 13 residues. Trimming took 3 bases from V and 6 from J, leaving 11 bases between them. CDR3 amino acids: CASSFPLISEAFF. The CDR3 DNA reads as TGTGCCAGCAGCTTTCCCCTTATATCTGAAGCTTTCTTT.

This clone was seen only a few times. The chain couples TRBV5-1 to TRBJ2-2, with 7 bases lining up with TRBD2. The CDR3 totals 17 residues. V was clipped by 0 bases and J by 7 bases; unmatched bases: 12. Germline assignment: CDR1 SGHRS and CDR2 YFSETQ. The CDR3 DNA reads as TGCGCCAGCAGCTTGGATCAGAGGGAGGGCCGTGGCGGGGAGCTGTTTTTT. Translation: CASSLDQREGRGGELFF.

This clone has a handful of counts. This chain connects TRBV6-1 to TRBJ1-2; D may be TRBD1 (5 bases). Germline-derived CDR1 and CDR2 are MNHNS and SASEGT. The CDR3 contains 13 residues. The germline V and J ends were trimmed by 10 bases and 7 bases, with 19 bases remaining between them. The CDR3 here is CATRGHANVGYTF. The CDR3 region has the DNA TGTGCCACCCGAGGACATGCTAACGTTGGCTACACCTTC.

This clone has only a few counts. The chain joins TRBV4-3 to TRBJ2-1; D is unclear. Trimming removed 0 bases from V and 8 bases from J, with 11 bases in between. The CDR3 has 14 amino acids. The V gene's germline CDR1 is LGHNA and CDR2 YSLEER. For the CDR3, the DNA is TGCGCCAGCAGCCAAGATTGGTCGTCGGATGAGCAGTTCTTC. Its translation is CASSQDWSSDEQFF.

CDR3 DNA sequence: TGCAGCGTTGAAGTTGGGAGGTCCGGGGAGCTGTTTTTT. Translation gives CSVEVGRSGELFF. The chain joins TRBV29-1 to TRBJ2-2; the D gene is possibly TRBD2 (6 bases). The CDR3 consists of 13 residues. The V gene's germline CDR1 is SQVTM and CDR2 ANQGSEA. Between the trimmed V and J ends, which lost 1 base and 6 bases, there was a span of 9 bases.